This T cell receptor beta chain was recorded in a study of blood T cell repertoires in COVID-19. Study summary: The origin of the acute and convalescent COVID-19 samples was the United States, Italy and Spain. PBMCs, B-cell-depleted T cells, or T cells were the source of the cDNA or gDNA that made up the material.

Authors' data handling: By means of reference gene primer amplification, nucleated cell counts were estimated. Profiled with immunoSEQ multiplex PCR; TCRdb holds only in-frame clones, not every one. That table furnishes V, J and clone size, whereas the DNA furnished D and trimming. The profile shows under 200,000 clones, 80% to 85% of them singletons. CDR3 length: 12 amino acids. From germline, CDR1 is SNHLY and CDR2 FYNNEI. Trimming took off 10 bases at V and 0 bases at J, with 10 bases between the two ends. The chain is built from TRBV2 and TRBJ2-7; a weak D match, TRBD2 (5 bases). This clonotype originated in a woman aged 40 to 49 with acute or convalescent COVID-19. The specimen was peripheral blood. This chain's CDR3 is CAIRTVSYEQYF. The CDR3 DNA follows: TGTGCCATCAGGACTGTCTCCTACGAGCAGTACTTC.